This entry concerns a single T cell receptor beta chain. In its sample, this clonotype was seen a few times. Its binding antigen is unknown. Base qualities are not recorded, but no much larger clone differs from it by a single base. The CDR3 runs 17 amino acids, cysteine and phenylalanine included. CDR3 DNA only is kept here, 51 bases in frame from base 1. CDR1 and CDR2, per the germline V gene, are MNHEY and SVGEGT. Clipping removes 5 bases from V and 2 bases from J, with 13 as the unmatched junction base count. This entry is derived from a study of response to subunit inactivated influenza vaccine (dated by TCRdb to between 2017 and 2018). Turning to the overall study: Deep quantitative T cell receptor repertoire profiling was used in the study to track responses to a trivalent subunit inactivated influenza vaccine. What the study reported, not specific to this receptor: According to the authors, only a limited number of new T cells may be recruited by each seasonal influenza vaccination.

The library was prepared using RT-PCR. Instrument on record: Illumina HiSeq 2500. The raw public data were reprocessed by TCRdb itself: fastp quality trimming at Q25, MiXCR clonotype calling, in-frame beta chains only. For every CDR3 protein sequence, its rows merge into one entry that carries the most common genes and DNA. The sample table contains under 550,000 distinct CDR3 sequences; only one count was recorded for approximately 7.1% of them. 10% to 15% of the sample belongs to the ten largest clones. In this chain, TRBV6-2 or TRBV6-3 is recombined with TRBJ2-7, and TRBD1 aligns with 9 junction nucleotides. The TCR was taken from a man aged 45 to 75 who received an inactivated influenza vaccine. Donor details come from another sample of the same person, matched by shared clones. Sequenced here: PBMCs from blood, sampled less than 25 months after vaccination. The bases are TGTGCCAGCAGTCCATCCGGTTGGACAGGGGCGGCCTACGAGCAGTACTTC. This is translated as CASSPSGWTGAAYEQYF.